The 25 T cell receptor beta chains below come from one sample, sequenced in a study of shared T cell receptors in the human thymus. Libraries were prepared by immunoSEQ multiplex PCR; TCRdb keeps only in-frame clonotypes and omits some of them. The sample has roughly 410,000 clones; over 90% are singletons. The sequencing input was thymocytes. Source of these receptors: a human donor.

The genes are TRBV27 and TRBJ1-5; D might be TRBD1 (5 bases). The ends were cut back, 11 bases at V and 0 bases at J, with 17 bases in the middle. The CDR3 totals 15 residues. Germline loops: CDR1 MNHEY, CDR2 SMNVEV (reference sequence). The CDR3 nucleotides are TGTGCCTCTCGACTGGGAGGGACTAGCAATCAGCCCCAGCATTTT. Its protein is CASRLGGTSNQPQHF.

This chain joins TRBV10-3 and TRBJ2-7; D may be TRBD2 (7 bases). Trimming left V 2 bases short and J 7 bases short, with 15 bases between. Germline CDR1 reads ENHRY; CDR2 reads SYGVKD. This CDR3 is built from 14 residues. The CDR3 loop reads CAISETSEGGEQYF. The CDR3 nucleotides are TGTGCCATCAGTGAGACTAGCGAGGGGGGGGAGCAGTACTTC.

The chain links TRBV29-1 to TRBJ2-3, with D perhaps given as TRBD1 or TRBD2 (7 bases each). Germline values: CDR1 SQVTM, CDR2 ANQGSEA. The CDR3 length is 17 residues. V dropped 7 bases and J dropped 1 base, with 24 bases sitting between them. CDR3 residues: CSGWGRAPGGCTDTQYF. DNA for the CDR3: TGCAGCGGATGGGGGAGGGCACCAGGGGGGTGCACAGATACGCAGTATTTT.

The chain carries TRBV7-2 and TRBJ1-4, with D possibly TRBD1 on 6 matching bases. Trimming cost V 7 bases and J 5 bases, with 20 bases left between them. The CDR3 has 16 residues. Per germline, CDR1 SGHTA and CDR2 FQGNSA. CDR3 DNA: TGTGCCAGCACAAAGCATTGGGGGCGGGGGAATGAAAAACTGTTTTTT. As protein: CASTKHWGRGNEKLFF.

This clone has only a few counts. The chain is built from TRBV19 and TRBJ2-1; D is uncertain. V dropped 6 bases and J dropped 7 bases, with 10 bases sitting between them. CDR3 length: 12 residues. CDR1 and CDR2 from the germline V gene are LNHDA and SQIVND (reference sequence). DNA of the CDR3: TGTGCCAGTAGCGGGTATGGGAATGAGCAGTTCTTC. Amino acids: CASSGYGNEQFF.

The chain links TRBV5-8 to TRBJ2-6; TRBD2 is a possible D gene (5 bases). V was clipped by 5 bases and J by 3 bases, with 18 bases between them. The CDR3 totals 17 residues. Germline values: CDR1 SGHTS, CDR2 YDEGEE. The CDR3 region is CASREVGQGYGANVLTF. CDR3 DNA sequence: TGTGCCAGCAGGGAGGTCGGGCAAGGGTATGGGGCCAACGTCCTGACTTTC.

The V and J genes are TRBV27 and TRBJ1-1; TRBD1 matches at 8 bases. The V and J ends lost 5 bases and 0 bases, in that order; junction bases with no gene match: 5. From germline, CDR1 is MNHEY and CDR2 SMNVEV (reference sequence). This CDR3 spans 15 amino acids. CDR3 region: CASSPVGQVNTEAFF. CDR3 nucleotide sequence: TGTGCCAGCAGTCCCGTGGGACAGGTGAACACTGAAGCTTTCTTT.

The chain has TRBV12-1 and TRBJ2-1; the table's TRBD2 call for D was not verified on the DNA. TRBV12-1 is assigned pseudogene status. The CDR3 has 12 amino acids. The CDR3 nucleotides read TGTGCCAGCAGCTATCCAAGCCGCCATTGGTTCTTC. It specifies CASSYPSRHWFF.

This chain joins TRBV10-1 and TRBJ2-5; tentatively, D is TRBD1 (6 bases). The CDR3 is 15 residues long. Germline values: CDR1 WNHNN, CDR2 SYGVQD (reference sequence). The V gene lost 4 bases and the J gene lost 4 bases, with 16 bases spanning the gap. The CDR3 loop is CASSVRGPTGETQYF. The CDR3 bases are TGCGCCAGCAGTGTGAGAGGCCCGACAGGAGAGACCCAGTACTTC.

The table lists this clone with a count of one. The CDR3 loop reads CASSQPGTSGSYEQYF. The CDR3 bases are TGCGCCAGCAGCCAACCCGGGACTAGCGGTTCCTACGAGCAGTACTTC. The chain carries TRBV4-1 and TRBJ2-7; 11 bases fit TRBD2. Germline V gives CDR1 MGHRA, CDR2 YSYEKL. Trimming at V came to 2 bases and at J to 1 base, leaving 4 bases not matched to a gene. There are 16 residues in the CDR3.

The V call is TRBV9, the J call TRBJ2-7, with D tentatively TRBD1 or TRBD2 (5 bases each). Germline CDR1 and CDR2: SGDLS and YYNGEE. V shed 4 bases and J shed 2 bases, with 16 bases lying between them. The CDR3 contains 15 residues. The CDR3 DNA sequence: TGTGCCAGCAGCTACGGGGTGGGGCTCCCCTACGAGCAGTACTTC. Encoded protein: CASSYGVGLPYEQYF.

The chain carries TRBV27 and TRBJ2-1; a weak D match, TRBD1 (6 bases). CDR3 length: 17 amino acids. Trimming left V 3 bases short and J 5 bases short, with 20 bases between. In germline, CDR1 is MNHEY, CDR2 SMNVEV (reference sequence). CDR3 protein: CASSLGTQGHCDNEQFF. CDR3 nucleotides: TGTGCCAGCAGTTTGGGGACACAGGGTCATTGCGACAATGAGCAGTTCTTC.

This chain joins TRBV7-6 and TRBJ2-1; the D gene is possibly TRBD2 (8 bases). The ends were cut back, 1 base at V and 4 bases at J, with 14 bases in the middle. CDR1 is SGHVS and CDR2 is FNYEAQ in the germline V gene. The CDR3 loop spans 16 amino acids. The CDR3 sequence: CASSLVGRGLYNEQFF. CDR3 bases: TGTGCCAGCAGCTTAGTCGGGAGGGGGCTTTACAATGAGCAGTTCTTC. The entire variable domain, with the rest obtained from reference TRBV7-6 and TRBJ2-1, is as follows: GAGVSQSPRYKVTKRGQDVALRCDPISGHVSLYWYRQALGQGPEFLTYFNYEAQQDKSGLPNDRFSAERPEGSISTLTIQRTEQRDSAMYRCASSLVGRGLYNEQFFGPGTRLTVL.

The chain recombines TRBV6-1 with TRBJ1-2; D may be TRBD1 (6 bases). Per germline, CDR1 MNHNS and CDR2 SASEGT. The CDR3 runs to 12 residues. V was shortened by 6 bases and J by 5 bases, with 10 bases between the two germline ends. CDR3 sequence (DNA): TGTGCCAGCAGGCCCGGACAGTATGGCTACACCTTC. Protein product: CASRPGQYGYTF.

The chain recombines TRBV15 with TRBJ2-1; D gene uncertain. The CDR3 is made up of 11 amino acids. Germline CDR1 reads LNHNV; CDR2 reads YYDKDF (reference sequence). The germline V and J ends were trimmed by 4 bases and 2 bases, with 0 bases remaining between them. CDR3 sequence: CATSTYNEQFF. The CDR3 DNA follows: TGTGCCACCAGCACCTACAATGAGCAGTTCTTC. Complete variable domain (other parts from reference TRBV15 and TRBJ2-1): DAMVIQNPRYQVTQFGKPVTLSCSQTLNHNVMYWYQQKSSQAPKLLFHYYDKDFNNEADTPDNFQSRRPNTSFCFLDIRSPGLGDTAMYLCATSTYNEQFFGPGTRLTVL.

There are a few counts of this clone. The CDR3 protein is CASSPRRQGGNIQYF. Here the CDR3 DNA reads TGTGCCAGCTCACCGAGGCGTCAGGGAGGGAACATTCAGTACTTC. The chain is built from TRBV18 and TRBJ2-4, with 7 bases that match TRBD2. The CDR3 is 15 residues long. Germline trimming cut 3 bases from V and 7 bases from J; bases unmatched to any gene: 9. CDR1 KGHSH and CDR2 LQKENI come from the germline V gene.

CDR3: CASSSGTGLNEQFF. CDR3 coding DNA: TGTGCCAGCAGCTCCGGGACAGGGTTGAATGAGCAGTTCTTC. The chain combines TRBV6-5 with TRBJ2-1; 9 bases are a match to TRBD1. The junction had 7 bases not matched to a gene; V was cut back by 6 bases and J by 7 bases. The CDR3 consists of 14 residues. Germline loops: CDR1 MNHEY, CDR2 SVGAGI.

The V gene is TRBV10-2, the J gene TRBJ2-1; no reliable D call. V gave up 4 bases and J gave up 7 bases, with 8 bases separating them. The length of the CDR3 is 12 residues. Germline V gives CDR1 WSHSY, CDR2 SAAADI. CDR3 sequence reads: CASSGSKNEQFF. The CDR3, as DNA: TGCGCCAGCAGTGGGAGTAAGAATGAGCAGTTCTTC.

This chain connects TRBV19 to TRBJ1-5; a possible D gene is TRBD1 (6 bases). CDR1 is LNHDA and CDR2 is SQIVND in the germline V gene (reference sequence). The CDR3 loop spans 16 amino acids. With 2 bases removed from V and 7 bases from J, the gap between germline ends came to 18 bases. The CDR3 bases are TGTGCCAGTAGTATAACACAGGGAAAGGGTGGCCAGCCCCAGCATTTT. It translates to CASSITQGKGGQPQHF. The full variable domain, in which reference TRBV19 and TRBJ1-5 provide the parts outside the CDR3, is DGGITQSPKYLFRKEGQNVTLSCEQNLNHDAMYWYRQDPGQGLRLIYYSQIVNDFQKGDIAEGYSVSREKKESFPLTVTSAQKNPTAFYLCASSITQGKGGQPQHFGDGTRLSIL.

This chain uses TRBV27 with TRBJ2-5; D may be TRBD1 (6 bases). CDR3 length: 19 amino acids. CDR1 and CDR2 from the germline V gene are MNHEY and SMNVEV (reference sequence). V gave up 6 bases and J gave up 2 bases, with 28 bases separating them. CDR3 loop: CASSHGSGTNPLLQETQYF. The CDR3 DNA reads TGTGCCAGCAGCCACGGAAGTGGGACAAATCCCCTGCTTCAAGAGACCCAGTACTTC.

This chain joins TRBV2 and TRBJ2-7; 11 positions agree with TRBD2. The length of the CDR3 is 16 residues. V lost 5 bases and J lost 2; bases outside the gene matches: 8. Germline CDR1 SNHLY, CDR2 FYNNEI. For the CDR3, the DNA is TGTGCCAGCAGTAAGTCCGGGACTAGCGGCCCCTACGAGCAGTACTTC. It is translated as CASSKSGTSGPYEQYF.

The rearrangement links TRBV5-1 to TRBJ2-1; 7 nucleotides agree with TRBD1. J was trimmed by 5 bases and V by 4 bases; bases with no gene match: 6. CDR3 length equals 14 residues. Per germline, CDR1 SGHRS and CDR2 YFSETQ. The CDR3 coding sequence is TGCGCCAGCAGCCTCGGACAGGCGGACAATGAGCAGTTCTTC. Amino acids: CASSLGQADNEQFF.

The chain combines TRBV18 with TRBJ2-7; TRBD1 is a possible D gene (5 bases). CDR3 length: 13 amino acids. The ends were cut back, 10 bases at V and 5 bases at J, with 18 bases in the middle. The germline V gene has CDR1 KGHSH and CDR2 LQKENI. The CDR3 DNA is TGTGCCACCCGGACCAGGGTCTTAGACGAGCAGTACTTC. Protein: CATRTRVLDEQYF.

This chain uses TRBV18 with TRBJ1-2; 8 bases line up with TRBD1. The length of the CDR3 is 15 residues. With V trimmed by 3 bases and J by 8 bases, 11 bases remained unmatched. The V gene's germline CDR1 is KGHSH and CDR2 LQKENI. The DNA for the CDR3 is TGTGCCAGCTCACCGACGGGACAGGACCAAGGGGGCTACACCTTC. Its translation is CASSPTGQDQGGYTF.

The J gene is TRBJ1-1, the V gene TRBV2; possibly TRBD1 for D (5 bases). Trimming took off 1 base at V and 0 bases at J, with 21 bases between the two ends. Germline CDR1 and CDR2: SNHLY and FYNNEI. The CDR3 is made up of 19 amino acids. The CDR3 region has the DNA TGTGCCAGCAGTGAAGTCCTCGTGGGAACAGGAGCGGTGAACACTGAAGCTTTCTTT. Its protein is CASSEVLVGTGAVNTEAFF.